Below are 32 T cell receptor beta chains sequenced from a single sample in a study of cytomegalovirus exposure and HLA in healthy donors (dated by TCRdb to 2016 to 2017). Library construction relied on the immunoSEQ multiplex PCR assay. For the multiplex PCR, a mixture combining 60 forward primers for TCR Vbeta segments and 13 reverse primers for TCR Jbeta segments was used. The table was pulled from immuneACCESS by TCRdb, which kept in-frame rearrangements only. Such tables lose some clones; where checked, under half of the loss comes from unresolved V genes, and the rest has no known cause. The sample table lists some 120,000 clones, around 80% of them with a count of one. 1.9% of the sample rests with the top ten. The sample taken for sequencing was PBMCs. These receptor sequences come from a man in his forties or fifties in good health and CMV-seronegative.

The rearrangement links TRBV28 to TRBJ2-7; TRBD1 matches 8 bases. The CDR3 spans 13 residues. V was pared by 6 bases and J by 6 bases, with 7 bases of the junction left unmatched. Germline V gene lookup returns CDR1 MDHEN and CDR2 SYDVKM. For the CDR3, the DNA is TGTGCCAGCAGAGGACAGGGTTCGGGCGAGCAGTACGTC. The encoded protein is CASRGQGSGEQYV.

The J gene is TRBJ2-3, the V gene TRBV5-1; 7 nucleotides agree with TRBD1. This CDR3 region has 15 residues. Germline trimming cut 1 base from V and 6 bases from J; bases unmatched to any gene: 8. Germline CDR1 is SGHRS and CDR2 is YFSETQ. The CDR3 sequence is CASSLTGAIADTQYF. The CDR3 DNA sequence: TGCGCCAGCAGCTTGACAGGGGCGATTGCGGATACGCAGTATTTT.

The chain carries TRBV5-1 and TRBJ2-2; no definite D call. Between the trimmed V and J ends, which lost 0 bases and 9 bases, there was a span of 9 bases. Germline lookup yields CDR1 SGHRS and CDR2 YFSETQ. CDR3 size: 13 residues. CDR3 DNA: TGCGCCAGCAGCTTGGCCCTTGACAGGGAGCTGTTTTTT. Translated: CASSLALDRELFF.

This chain uses TRBV30 with TRBJ1-1; the D gene is possibly TRBD1 (5 bases). Germline loops: CDR1 GTSNPN, CDR2 SVGIG (reference sequence). The CDR3 extends over 13 amino acids. V lost 3 bases and J lost 1, with 9 bases in between. CDR3 loop: CAWSRQGNTEAFF. The DNA for the CDR3 is TGTGCCTGGAGCAGGCAGGGGAACACTGAAGCTTTCTTT.

Concerning this clone: The junction does not match germline at one end; this may be a read error. The chain recombines TRBV13 with TRBJ1-4; 9 bases match TRBD1. The CDR3 extends over 12 amino acids. Germline V gene data show CDR1 as PRHDT and CDR2 as FYEKMQ (reference sequence). DNA of the CDR3: TGTGCCAGCAGCATAGGACAGGGGAAACTGTTTTTT. This gives the protein CASSIGQGKLFF.

This clone has more than one count but fewer than ten. This chain uses TRBV2 with TRBJ1-1; maybe TRBD1 (5 bases). The CDR3 sequence is 14 residues long. With 2 bases removed from V and 2 bases from J, the gap between germline ends came to 9 bases. CDR1 is SNHLY, CDR2 FYNNEI, per germline. CDR3 coding DNA: TGTGCCAGCAGTGAAAATGGGGCTAACACTGAAGCTTTCTTT. Amino acids: CASSENGANTEAFF. Full variable domain (outside the CDR3, taken from reference TRBV2 and TRBJ1-1): EPEVTQTPSHQVTQMGQEVILRCVPISNHLYFYWYRQILGQKVEFLVSFYNNEISEKSEIFDDQFSVERPDGSNFTLKIRSTKLEDSAMYFCASSENGANTEAFFGQGTRLTVV.

The chain has TRBV30 and TRBJ1-2, with TRBD1 matching over 7 bases. The V and J ends lost 2 bases and 6 bases, in that order; junction bases with no gene match: 12. Germline CDR1 GTSNPN, CDR2 SVGIG (reference sequence). This CDR3 region has 15 residues. The CDR3 DNA reads as TGTGCCTGGAGTAGTCCCGGGACAGATTACGATGGCTACACCTTC. Translation gives CAWSSPGTDYDGYTF.

This chain uses TRBV5-5 with TRBJ1-2; 12 bases are shared with TRBD1. This CDR3 has 13 amino acids. Per the germline V gene, CDR1 is SGHKS and CDR2 is YYEKEE (reference sequence). V shed 2 bases and J 10 bases; nucleotides not matched to a gene: 3. As DNA, the CDR3 is TGTGCCAGCAGCTTCTGGGACAGGGGGCCCTACACCTTC. Its translation is CASSFWDRGPYTF. The entire variable domain, with the rest obtained from reference TRBV5-5 and TRBJ1-2, is as follows: DAGVTQSPTHLIKTRGQQVTLRCSPISGHKSVSWYQQVLGQGPQFIFQYYEKEERGRGNFPDRFSARQFPNYSSELNVNALLLGDSALYLCASSFWDRGPYTFGSGTRLTVV.

The chain links TRBV7-2 to TRBJ1-2; TRBD1 matches 7 bases. Germline V lookup: CDR1 SGHTA, CDR2 FQGNSA. The CDR3 sequence is 13 residues long. V was pared by 5 bases and J by 2 bases, with 2 bases of the junction left unmatched. CDR3 sequence: CASSKGQNYGYTF. DNA for the CDR3: TGTGCCAGCAGCAAGGGACAGAACTATGGCTACACCTTC.

The V call is TRBV7-9, the J call TRBJ1-5, with D possibly TRBD1 on 6 matching bases. V gave up 5 bases and J gave up 6 bases, with 11 bases separating them. The CDR3 covers 13 residues. Germline loops: CDR1 SEHNR, CDR2 FQNEAQ (reference sequence). DNA for the CDR3: TGTGCCAGCAGCGCCGGACAGTTTCAGCCCCAGCATTTT. Protein: CASSAGQFQPQHF. The full variable domain, in which reference TRBV7-9 and TRBJ1-5 provide the parts outside the CDR3, is DTGVSQNPRHKITKRGQNVTFRCDPISEHNRLYWYRQTLGQGPEFLTYFQNEAQLEKSRLLSDRFSAERPKGSFSTLEIQRTEQGDSAMYLCASSAGQFQPQHFGDGTRLSIL.

V usage is TRBV5-4 and J usage is TRBJ2-2; TRBD1 matches at 10 bases. V lost 4 bases, J lost 4 bases, and 13 bases stayed unmatched. Germline CDR1 is SGHNT and CDR2 is YYREEE (reference sequence). This CDR3 has 18 amino acids. The chain's CDR3 is CASSRPGTGDDGTGELFF. In nucleotides, the CDR3 is TGTGCCAGCAGCCGTCCCGGGACAGGGGACGATGGCACCGGGGAGCTGTTTTTT.

The chain couples TRBV6-5 to TRBJ2-5; possibly TRBD2 for D (5 bases). The CDR3 length is 15 residues. V was shortened by 5 bases and J by 2 bases, with 15 bases between the two germline ends. CDR1 is MNHEY, CDR2 SVGAGI, per germline. Here the CDR3 reads CASSPPGLDQETQYF. CDR3 DNA: TGTGCCAGCAGTCCTCCCGGACTGGATCAAGAGACCCAGTACTTC.

V usage is TRBV28 and J usage is TRBJ2-5; 10 bases are a match to TRBD1. This CDR3 is 14 amino acids long. Trimming at V came to 4 bases and at J to 11 bases, leaving 10 bases not matched to a gene. Germline values: CDR1 MDHEN, CDR2 SYDVKM. The CDR3 coding sequence is TGTGCCAGCAGTTCCGGGACAGGGGTGGTGAGGCAGTACTTC. Protein: CASSSGTGVVRQYF.

The V call is TRBV7-2, the J call TRBJ1-5; D gene unclear. The CDR3 runs to 13 residues. Per germline, CDR1 SGHTA and CDR2 FQGNSA. Trimming took 1 base from V and 9 from J, leaving 10 bases between them. The CDR3 DNA follows: TGTGCCAGCAGCTTAGTAGCCCGGAGGCCCCAGCATTTT. Amino acid sequence: CASSLVARRPQHF.

This clone has only a few counts. The chain links TRBV29-1 to TRBJ1-2, with TRBD1 matching 10 bases. The CDR3 spans 12 residues. Trimming took 6 bases from V and 8 from J; bases not matched to a gene: 6. Germline V CDR1 and CDR2: SQVTM, ANQGSEA. CDR3 bases: TGCAGCGTCACCGGGACAGGGGACGGCTACACCTTC. Translation: CSVTGTGDGYTF.

The chain employs TRBV6-1 and TRBJ2-7, with D unresolved. Trimming removed 4 bases from V and 4 bases from J, with 14 bases in between. Germline assignment: CDR1 MNHNS and CDR2 SASEGT. The CDR3 has 14 amino acids. The CDR3 is CASSAPLGGYEQYV. The CDR3 bases are TGTGCCAGCAGTGCCCCCTTAGGCGGTTACGAGCAGTACGTC.

Remarks on this clone: Other DNA sequences of this sample code for an identical CDR3. V and J are TRBV4-3 and TRBJ1-2; possibly TRBD1 for D (6 bases). The CDR3 covers 15 residues. V lost 4 bases to trimming and J lost 0 bases, with 12 bases between them. Germline assignment: CDR1 LGHNA and CDR2 YSLEER. This CDR3 reads CASSPQDRTNYGYTF. The DNA of the CDR3 is TGCGCCAGCAGCCCACAGGACAGAACTAACTATGGCTACACCTTC.

The chain links TRBV5-1 to TRBJ1-5; D gene unclear. Trimming cost V 0 bases and J 10 bases, with 11 bases left between them. Germline lookup yields CDR1 SGHRS and CDR2 YFSETQ. The CDR3 runs 13 residues. CDR3 bases: TGCGCCAGCAGCTTGGACGGGGATGGACCCCAGCATTTT. Amino acids: CASSLDGDGPQHF.

CDR3 amino acids: CASSPEADGNTIYF. CDR3 nucleotides: TGTGCCAGCAGCCCGGAGGCTGATGGAAACACCATATATTTT. The chain links TRBV5-4 to TRBJ1-3, with D unresolved. The CDR3 totals 14 residues. Trimming took off 4 bases at V and 3 bases at J, with 11 bases between the two ends. Per germline, CDR1 SGHNT and CDR2 YYREEE (reference sequence).

This chain links TRBV10-3 with TRBJ2-5, with 13 nucleotides matching TRBD2. Germline CDR1 ENHRY, CDR2 SYGVKD. The length of the CDR3 is 20 residues. V shed 2 bases and J 1 base; nucleotides not matched to a gene: 13. The CDR3 coding sequence is TGTGCCATCAGTGAGGCTACTAGCGGGGGGGCCTCTCTCCCCCAAGAGACCCAGTACTTC. It encodes CAISEATSGGASLPQETQYF.

The chain employs TRBV6-5 and TRBJ2-3; 7 nucleotides match TRBD2. This CDR3 spans 13 amino acids. Germline V lookup: CDR1 MNHEY, CDR2 SVGAGI. Trimming took 5 bases from V and 6 from J; bases not matched to a gene: 5. CDR3 region: CASSTGTTDTQYF. The CDR3 DNA reads TGTGCCAGCAGTACCGGGACTACGGATACGCAGTATTTT.

The chain links TRBV7-6 to TRBJ2-2; 7 positions agree with TRBD2. The germline CDR1 and CDR2 sequences are SGHVS and FNYEAQ. J gave up 6 bases and V 3 bases, and 10 bases lay outside the gene matches. This CDR3 has 16 amino acids. The CDR3 region is CASSFRNGGIAGELFF. CDR3 coding DNA: TGTGCCAGCAGCTTTAGGAACGGGGGGATCGCCGGGGAGCTGTTTTTT.

This clone has only a few counts. The genes are TRBV6-1 and TRBJ2-3; tentative D call: TRBD1 (6 bases). With 4 bases removed from V and 2 bases from J, the gap between germline ends came to 13 bases. The CDR3 is 15 residues long. Germline values: CDR1 MNHNS, CDR2 SASEGT. This CDR3 reads CASSARDTDTDTQYF. CDR3 DNA sequence: TGTGCCAGCAGTGCCCGGGACACCGACACAGATACGCAGTATTTT.

This chain uses TRBV11-2 with TRBJ2-7, with D possibly TRBD1 on 5 matching bases. Germline CDR1 is SGHAT and CDR2 is FQNNGV. The CDR3 runs to 16 residues. V was pared by 2 bases and J by 3 bases, with 17 bases between. CDR3 residues: CASSLRVGGQLYEQYF. CDR3 nucleotide sequence: TGTGCCAGCAGCTTAAGAGTTGGTGGACAACTCTACGAGCAGTACTTC.

This clone was seen a handful of times. V is TRBV5-1 and J is TRBJ2-3; D is uncertain. CDR3 size: 15 residues. Per germline, CDR1 SGHRS and CDR2 YFSETQ. V was shortened by 0 bases and J by 3 bases, with 11 bases between the two germline ends. CDR3 coding DNA: TGCGCCAGCAGCTTGGGGTCCGAGGCGACAGATACGCAGTATTTT. Translating gives CASSLGSEATDTQYF.

This clone came up a few times. The chain couples TRBV11-3 to TRBJ1-3; a weak D match, TRBD1 (5 bases). CDR1 is SGHNT, CDR2 YENEEA, per germline. The CDR3 loop spans 13 amino acids. The germline V and J ends were trimmed by 5 bases and 4 bases, with 9 bases remaining between them. In DNA, the CDR3 is TGTGCCAGCAGCCCTGACAGCGGAAACACCATATATTTT. Amino acids: CASSPDSGNTIYF.

The chain uses TRBV9 and TRBJ2-5, with 12 bases fitting TRBD2. J gave up 6 bases and V 2 bases, and 14 bases lay outside the gene matches. This CDR3 is built from 18 residues. Germline V gives CDR1 SGDLS, CDR2 YYNGEE. CDR3 loop: CASSVGLAGGQRAKTQYF. DNA for the CDR3: TGTGCCAGCAGCGTTGGTCTAGCGGGGGGGCAAAGGGCAAAGACCCAGTACTTC. Combining the CDR3 with reference TRBV9 and TRBJ2-5 gives the whole variable domain DSGVTQTPKHLITATGQRVTLRCSPRSGDLSVYWYQQSLDQGLQFLIQYYNGEERAKGNILERFSAQQFPDLHSELNLSSLELGDSALYFCASSVGLAGGQRAKTQYFGPGTRLLVL.

The V gene is TRBV5-1, the J gene TRBJ2-3; 10 bases align to TRBD1. This CDR3 spans 15 amino acids. Per germline, CDR1 SGHRS and CDR2 YFSETQ. V lost 4 bases, J lost 3 bases, and 5 bases stayed unmatched. The CDR3 loop is CASSLRQGATDTQYF. The CDR3 region has the DNA TGCGCCAGCAGCCTACGACAGGGGGCGACAGATACGCAGTATTTT.

This chain links TRBV19 with TRBJ1-3, with a weak D call TRBD1 (6 bases). CDR1 and CDR2 (germline): LNHDA, SQIVND (reference sequence). Trimming took 4 bases from V and 0 from J, leaving 13 bases between them. The CDR3 length is 16 residues. This CDR3 is CASSTRQADSGNTIYF. In DNA, the CDR3 is TGTGCCAGTAGTACCCGACAGGCTGACTCTGGAAACACCATATATTTT.

This chain uses TRBV7-8 with TRBJ2-3, with D possibly being TRBD2 (6 bases). The CDR3 spans 16 residues. Germline lookup yields CDR1 SGHVS and CDR2 FQNEAQ. V lost 6 bases to trimming and J lost 0 bases, with 16 bases between them. This CDR3 reads CASRRGGGTSTDTQYF. CDR3 nucleotides: TGTGCCAGCAGGAGGGGAGGTGGAACCAGCACAGATACGCAGTATTTT. The whole variable domain, remainder taken from reference TRBV7-8 and TRBJ2-3, is GAGVSQSPRYKVAKRGQDVALRCDPISGHVSLFWYQQALGQGPEFLTYFQNEAQLDKSGLPSDRFFAERPEGSVSTLKIQRTQQEDSAVYLCASRRGGGTSTDTQYFGPGTRLTVL.

The chain joins TRBV7-6 to TRBJ2-2, with D possibly matching TRBD2 (5 bases). This CDR3 is built from 17 residues. V lost 4 bases and J lost 6, with 21 bases in between. Germline CDR1 and CDR2: SGHVS and FNYEAQ. The CDR3 bases are TGTGCCAGCAGCTCCACATGGGAACAGCGGTTCGCCGGGGAGCTGTTTTTT. It specifies CASSSTWEQRFAGELFF.

This clone was found once. The chain recombines TRBV5-1 with TRBJ2-1, with D possibly being TRBD1 (6 bases). Germline CDR1 SGHRS, CDR2 YFSETQ. Trimming shortened V by 4 bases and J by 2 bases, and 16 bases separated the two germline ends. There are 16 residues in the CDR3. The CDR3 DNA follows: TGCGCCAGCAGCGTAGGACAGTTCTCCACCTACAATGAGCAGTTCTTC. As protein: CASSVGQFSTYNEQFF.